One TCR beta chain is described in this entry. It lacks a known antigen. There are no base qualities to consult, and no much larger clone falls within one base. This sample is part of a study of shared clonotypes between healthy human individuals (dated by TCRdb to 2019 to 2021). About the study as a whole: The cohort comprised a couple of women and a few men aged 18 to 49 years. Per donor, leukapheresis produced somewhere between about 0.9 and 9.5 billion PBMCs. Blood TCR repertoires of several healthy adults were deeply sequenced to estimate repertoire size and the extent of clonotype sharing between individuals. For each donor, CD4 naive and CD4 memory were each run on three plates, CD8 naive on two plates, and CD8 memory on one plate. To increase sequencing depth and limit assay-specific biases, TCR repertoire library preparation and sequencing were carried out by different laboratories using diverse techniques.

Findings and caveats that apply to the study as a whole: Pairwise subsampling led to the expectation that sequencing depth would affect the degree of clonotype sharing among donors. The small number of donors limited the genetic and exposure-history diversity represented. About 4.5% of naive CD4, 3.5% of naive CD8, about 2.1% of memory CD4, and around 0.42% of memory CD8 clonotypes were shared across several donors. Sampling was restricted to blood, and TCR repertoires in tissues likely differ from the TCR repertoires found in blood. Naive subsets generally had larger estimated clonotype richness than memory subsets did. Compared with non-shared clonotypes, the clonotypes found in all four sorted-subset donors had higher generation probabilities. Rarefaction of sorted-subset datasets indicated incomplete sequencing despite the large sequencing depth.

The donors were healthy, HIV-negative adults with no recently reported acute infections or vaccinations. Every donor was a Caucasian adult residing in Nashville, Tennessee, USA. CD8 memory samples consisted of magnetically selected CD45RO+ cells combined with CCR7-negative CD45RA+ effector memory (TemRA) cells. Blood was collected by leukapheresis, and PBMCs were isolated by Ficoll-Histopaque density gradient centrifugation and then cryopreserved in liquid nitrogen vapor phase. Analytical flow cytometry was used to check the purity and quantity of every magnetically sorted T cell population. From each sorted fraction, genomic DNA was isolated and quantified by UV absorbance on a Nanodrop 2000c. Using the deep immunoSEQ assay, TCR CDR3 regions were amplified from genomic DNA by multiplex PCR. Extracted genomic DNA from each cell subset was spread evenly across all wells of several immunoSEQ 96-well plates, with each plate serving as a replicate. For sorted subsets, roughly 200 ng genomic DNA, equal to 25,000 to 35,000 T cell genomes, was loaded into each replicate PCR. Purified libraries were measured with a Qubit 3.0 fluorometer, size-checked on a Bioanalyzer 2100, and measured again with the KAPA Library Quantification kit. A separate single-read 150-cycle Illumina NextSeq 550 flow cell was used to sequence each immunoSEQ 96-well plate. On the authors' methods: The immunoSEQ output contained only junctional sequences without quality scores, so filtering could not match that applied to full-length reads. Sequences were annotated with PyIR, a Python wrapper for IgBLAST v1.9, using IMGT germline references to assign V/J genes and CDR3. Reads were removed for weak V/J assignments (E-value above 1e-6), missing CDR3, stop codons, out-of-frame junctions, or ambiguous translated residues. V3J clonotypes were defined by identical inferred V gene, J gene, and CDR3 amino acid sequence. Percentage overlap between repertoires was computed as shared unique clonotypes divided by the size of the smaller repertoire. RTK rarefaction, the Chao1 estimator, and Recon v2.1 estimates of unobserved clonotypes were used to assess repertoire richness. Generation probabilities for all TCRbeta clonotypes obtained by the gDNA method from a handful of donors were computed using OLGA. TCRdb carries this immuneACCESS record with in-frame sequences only. Its versions omit some clonotypes, under half of them owing to an unresolved V gene in the studies checked, with the rest unexplained. V and J calls and clone size come straight from that table; D and trimming were deduced from the DNA. This sample gives about 380,000 clones in total; about 96% of them show up just once. About 0.34% of the sample is in the top ten clones.

The CDR3 goes from the cysteine to the phenylalanine over 15 residues. Just CDR3 DNA is preserved here, 45 bases in frame from base 1. The V end gives up 0 bases and the J end 4 bases, leaving 6 bases in the junction not matched to a gene. CDR1 is given as LNHDA and CDR2 as SQIVND, both from the germline V gene (reference sequence). The sample consisted of memory CD8+ T cells sorted from blood. The cell subset or site label of this sample denotes: CD45RO+ cells pooled with CCR7-negative TemRA cells. This receptor was obtained from a man younger than 45 in good health. The chain links TRBV19 with TRBJ2-7; TRBD2 agrees with 7 junctional bases. The CDR3 is CASSIEVGGPYEQYF. Here is the DNA: TGTGCCAGTAGTATAGAGGTGGGAGGGCCGTACGAGCAGTACTTC.